The 27 T cell receptor beta chains presented below share a single source sample, sequenced in a study of cytomegalovirus exposure and HLA in healthy donors. PCR employed 60 Vbeta and 13 Jbeta primers. The assay was immunoSEQ multiplex PCR, and TCRdb's table has in-frame clones only and misses some. This sample has fewer than 110,000 clones; around 78% occur once, and the top ten carry 7.8%. Sample: PBMCs. These TCRs come from a man aged 25 to 40 in good health and CMV-seronegative.

This rearrangement joins TRBV30 to TRBJ2-5; 8 bases fit TRBD2. The germline V gene encodes CDR1 GTSNPN and CDR2 SVGIG (reference sequence). The CDR3 has 14 residues. The junction had 6 bases not matched to a gene; V was cut back by 1 base and J by 5 bases. CDR3 region: CAWSGLRGGETQYF. The CDR3 DNA follows: TGTGCCTGGAGTGGCCTCCGGGGGGGGGAGACCCAGTACTTC.

This chain uses TRBV28 with TRBJ2-7; 9 positions match TRBD1. V was clipped by 5 bases and J by 3 bases; unmatched bases: 8. CDR1 is MDHEN and CDR2 is SYDVKM in the germline V gene. The CDR3 contains 15 residues. CDR3 DNA sequence: TGTGCCAGCAGTCGGCTAGGGACAGGGAACTACGAGCAGTACTTC. The encoded protein is CASSRLGTGNYEQYF.

This clone showed up just a few times. The chain combines TRBV25-1 with TRBJ2-1, with D maybe TRBD1 (5 bases). This CDR3 spans 14 amino acids. Germline V gene sequence: CDR1 MGHDK, CDR2 SYGVNS. V was pared by 3 bases and J by 8 bases, with 14 bases between. Here the CDR3 reads CASSDLQGEDEQFF. CDR3 DNA sequence: TGTGCCAGCAGTGACCTCCAGGGTGAGGATGAGCAGTTCTTC.

This rearrangement joins TRBV6-1 to TRBJ1-2, with TRBD1 matching over 12 bases. V shed 2 bases, J shed 7 bases, and the junction held 11 bases outside the gene matches. This CDR3 region has 17 residues. The germline gives CDR1 MNHNS, CDR2 SASEGT. In nucleotides, the CDR3 is TGTGCCAGCAGTGAATGGTTGGGGACAGGGGGCCCGGGTGGCTACACCTTC. Amino acid sequence: CASSEWLGTGGPGGYTF.

This clone has just a few counts. The chain uses TRBV19 and TRBJ2-7, with 12 bases matching TRBD1. The germline V gene encodes CDR1 LNHDA and CDR2 SQIVND (reference sequence). With V trimmed by 8 bases and J by 7 bases, 6 bases remained unmatched. The CDR3 runs to 13 residues. CDR3 bases: TGTGCCAGTGGGGACAGGGGGCGCCAGGAGCAGTACTTC. It codes for CASGDRGRQEQYF.

The chain combines TRBV5-1 with TRBJ1-2; 7 positions agree with TRBD1. Germline CDR1 is SGHRS and CDR2 is YFSETQ. J gave up 7 bases and V 3 bases, and 6 bases lay outside the gene matches. The CDR3 is 13 amino acids. The chain's CDR3 is CASSSDRDLGYTF. CDR3 DNA sequence: TGCGCCAGCAGCTCCGACAGGGATCTTGGCTACACCTTC. Full variable domain (rest looked up from reference TRBV5-1 and TRBJ1-2): KAGVTQTPRYLIKTRGQQVTLSCSPISGHRSVSWYQQTPGQGLQFLFEYFSETQRNKGNFPGRFSGRQFSNSRSEMNVSTLELGDSALYLCASSSDRDLGYTFGSGTRLTVV.

This chain joins TRBV28 and TRBJ1-1, with 10 nucleotides matching TRBD1. Losses at the gene ends were 8 bases for V and 2 bases for J; bases not matched to a gene: 8. In germline, CDR1 is MDHEN, CDR2 SYDVKM. CDR3 length: 15 residues. The CDR3: CASRRDRGPNTEAFF. DNA of the CDR3: TGTGCCAGCCGCCGGGACAGGGGCCCTAACACTGAAGCTTTCTTT.

CDR3 sequence: CASSPLGSASYEQYF. The CDR3 DNA follows: TGTGCCAGCAGCCCCCTCGGGAGTGCCAGCTACGAGCAGTACTTC. V and J are TRBV11-2 and TRBJ2-7; possibly TRBD2 for D (6 bases). Germline V lookup: CDR1 SGHAT, CDR2 FQNNGV. Trimming cost V 5 bases and J 3 bases, with 17 bases left between them. The CDR3 loop spans 15 amino acids.

This clone was recorded once. The J gene is TRBJ2-1, the V gene TRBV7-3, with TRBD1 as a possible D gene (6 bases). Looked up from germline, CDR1 is SGHTA and CDR2 is FQGTGA. There are 16 residues in the CDR3. The V end was cut by 1 base, the J end by 12 bases, with 22 bases between. CDR3 nucleotide sequence: TGTGCCAGCAGCTTAAGTGCAACATCAGGGGCCGGCGGGCAGTTCTTC. Translating it yields CASSLSATSGAGGQFF.

The chain is built from TRBV23-1 and TRBJ1-5; D possibly corresponds to TRBD1 (6 bases). TRBV23-1 has ORF status, its function being uncertain. V lost 2 bases and J 5 bases, leaving 19 bases between the germline ends. The CDR3 has 17 residues. The CDR3 here is CASSQGGPRPLYQPQHF. The CDR3 nucleotides read TGCGCCAGCAGTCAAGGGGGCCCGAGACCACTATATCAGCCCCAGCATTTT.

In this sample, this clone turned up a few times. Other DNA sequences from this sample encode an identical CDR3 as well. The chain recombines TRBV19 with TRBJ1-5; perhaps TRBD1 as D (5 bases). The germline gives CDR1 LNHDA, CDR2 SQIVND (reference sequence). The CDR3 consists of 13 residues. Between the trimmed V and J ends, which lost 4 bases and 1 base, there was a span of 5 bases. CDR3 amino acids: CASSTGSNQPQHF. The DNA for the CDR3 is TGTGCCAGTAGTACAGGGAGCAATCAGCCCCAGCATTTT.

J is TRBJ2-1 and V is TRBV9; 12 bases map to TRBD2. The CDR3 covers 14 residues. CDR1 is SGDLS and CDR2 is YYNGEE in the germline V gene. J lost 12 bases, V lost 3 bases, and 7 bases had no gene match. The CDR3 sequence is CASSEPSGRAMQFF. The CDR3 DNA reads TGTGCCAGCAGCGAACCTAGCGGGAGGGCCATGCAGTTCTTC.

V and J are TRBV2 and TRBJ1-2; tentative D call: TRBD1 (6 bases). The CDR3 contains 13 residues. Per germline, CDR1 SNHLY and CDR2 FYNNEI. V was clipped by 7 bases and J by 4 bases, with 13 bases between them. CDR3 nucleotide sequence: TGTGCCAGCAATACAGGGCAAGGCTATGGCTACACCTTC. Protein product: CASNTGQGYGYTF.

This clone was counted only a few times. V is TRBV11-2 and J is TRBJ2-1, with 7 bases fitting TRBD1. V trimming: 5 bases; J trimming: 8 bases; junction bases outside the gene matches: 3. The CDR3 runs 12 residues. CDR1 is SGHAT, CDR2 FQNNGV, per germline. CDR3 loop: CASSLGGDEQFF. The CDR3 DNA reads as TGTGCCAGCAGCCTAGGGGGCGATGAGCAGTTCTTC.

This clone was picked up a small number of times. The chain recombines TRBV7-8 with TRBJ2-2, with D perhaps matching TRBD2 (7 bases). The V gene's germline CDR1 is SGHVS and CDR2 FQNEAQ. Between the trimmed V and J ends, which lost 8 bases and 4 bases, there was a span of 11 bases. CDR3 length equals 13 residues. The CDR3 DNA reads as TGTGCCAGCGGAAGGGGGGGCACCGGGGAGCTGTTTTTT. Translated, it gives CASGRGGTGELFF.

The chain has TRBV5-4 and TRBJ1-1, with D possibly matching TRBD1 (6 bases). Deletions cut 2 bases from V and 4 bases from J, with 12 bases between. Per the germline V gene, CDR1 is SGHNT and CDR2 is YYREEE (reference sequence). This CDR3 is built from 14 residues. The CDR3: CASSFGGGGTEAFF. As DNA, the CDR3 is TGTGCCAGCAGCTTCGGTGGGGGCGGCACTGAAGCTTTCTTT.

This chain links TRBV28 with TRBJ1-1, with D uncertain. CDR3 length: 13 residues. CDR1 and CDR2 from the germline V gene are MDHEN and SYDVKM. V lost 5 bases and J 3 bases, leaving 10 bases between the germline ends. The CDR3 region is CASSQKGDTEAFF. The CDR3 DNA reads as TGTGCCAGCAGTCAGAAGGGAGACACTGAAGCTTTCTTT.

In this sample, this clone turned up a few times. The chain links TRBV6-1 to TRBJ2-6; D is undetermined. The CDR3 is made up of 14 amino acids. Germline lookup yields CDR1 MNHNS and CDR2 SASEGT. With 6 bases removed from V and 4 bases from J, the gap between germline ends came to 10 bases. CDR3 coding DNA: TGTGCCAGCAGACCGAGTTCCGGGGCCAACGTCCTGACTTTC. It encodes CASRPSSGANVLTF.

This clone has only a few counts. The V gene is TRBV18, the J gene TRBJ2-7; the D gene is possibly TRBD2 (5 bases). The ends were cut back, 8 bases at V and 1 base at J, with 18 bases in the middle. The CDR3 has 15 amino acids. The germline V gene has CDR1 KGHSH and CDR2 LQKENI. The chain's CDR3 is CASLREPGPSYEQYF. The CDR3 DNA sequence: TGTGCCAGCCTCCGGGAACCAGGCCCTTCCTACGAGCAGTACTTC.

The chain recombines TRBV2 with TRBJ1-1; weak D call: TRBD1 (6 bases). Trimming removed 10 bases at V and 4 bases at J, with 16 bases between. The CDR3 contains 13 residues. Germline lookup yields CDR1 SNHLY and CDR2 FYNNEI. CDR3 residues: CATSPDSATEAFF. CDR3 coding DNA: TGTGCCACTAGTCCGGACAGCGCCACTGAAGCTTTCTTT.

The J gene is TRBJ1-5, the V gene TRBV27; D uncertain. The CDR3 has 14 residues. In germline, CDR1 is MNHEY, CDR2 SMNVEV (reference sequence). Between the trimmed V and J ends, which lost 1 base and 7 bases, there was a span of 11 bases. CDR3 coding DNA: TGTGCCAGCAGTTTATTAGGGAGCGGACAGCCCCAGCATTTT. Translating it yields CASSLLGSGQPQHF.

The V call is TRBV7-7, the J call TRBJ2-2, with TRBD1 identical over 7 bases. After removal of 1 base from V and 0 bases from J, the junction contained 5 bases not matched to a gene. The CDR3 has 17 residues. Germline V lookup: CDR1 SSHAT, CDR2 FNYEAQ (reference sequence). The chain's CDR3 is CASSLDYGTANTGELFF. The CDR3 DNA follows: TGTGCCAGCAGCTTAGATTACGGGACAGCGAACACCGGGGAGCTGTTTTTT.

The chain employs TRBV6-5 and TRBJ2-5, with 11 bases identical to TRBD2. V shed 0 bases and J 5 bases; nucleotides not matched to a gene: 5. The CDR3 has 16 residues. CDR1 and CDR2 (germline): MNHEY, SVGAGI. DNA of the CDR3: TGTGCCAGCAGTTACTCTAGCGGGGGGGTAGGGGAGACCCAGTACTTC. As protein: CASSYSSGGVGETQYF.

The chain couples TRBV4-1 to TRBJ2-5; TRBD2 aligns across 8 bases. The CDR3 covers 15 residues. Germline V gives CDR1 MGHRA, CDR2 YSYEKL. J was trimmed by 4 bases and V by 4 bases; bases with no gene match: 8. The CDR3 is CASSPWTSLGETQYF. CDR3 coding DNA: TGCGCCAGCAGCCCTTGGACTAGCTTGGGAGAGACCCAGTACTTC.

This rearrangement joins TRBV7-7 to TRBJ1-5, with D maybe TRBD1 (6 bases). Per germline, CDR1 SSHAT and CDR2 FNYEAQ (reference sequence). V was clipped by 2 bases and J by 6 bases, with 14 bases between them. CDR3 size: 15 residues. The CDR3: CASSLPQGKGQPQHF. DNA of the CDR3: TGTGCCAGCAGCTTACCGCAGGGGAAAGGTCAGCCCCAGCATTTT.

The chain joins TRBV6-1 to TRBJ2-3; 9 nucleotides line up with TRBD1. Germline CDR1 and CDR2: MNHNS and SASEGT. This CDR3 is 12 amino acids long. V dropped 2 bases and J dropped 9; count of bases not matched to a gene: 0. DNA for the CDR3: TGTGCCAGCAGTGAAACAGGGGGCACGCAGTATTTT. Residues: CASSETGGTQYF.

This sequence joins TRBV18 and TRBJ2-7, with TRBD1 matching 9 bases. Per the germline V gene, CDR1 is KGHSH and CDR2 is LQKENI. There are 15 residues in the CDR3. V lost 0 bases and J lost 4; bases outside the gene matches: 4. The CDR3 here is CASSPPRTGAYEQYF. CDR3 in DNA: TGTGCCAGCTCACCACCTAGGACAGGGGCTTACGAGCAGTACTTC.